The 32 T cell receptor beta chains reported below all come from one sample, sequenced in a study of blood T cell repertoires in COVID-19. Generated by immunoSEQ multiplex PCR, the TCRdb table keeps only in-frame clones and is missing some. The table lists some 120,000 clones, around four fifths of them singletons. Source material: peripheral blood. These receptors all stem from a man aged 25-40 years with acute or convalescent COVID-19.

A few counts support this clone. The rearrangement links TRBV7-2 to TRBJ1-1; TRBD1 aligns across 8 bases. Unmatched junction bases numbered 13, after V lost 2 bases and J lost 11 bases. CDR3 size: 15 residues. Germline values: CDR1 SGHTA, CDR2 FQGNSA. The CDR3 loop reads CASSLSVVRTGSAFF. In nucleotides, the CDR3 is TGTGCCAGCAGCTTATCGGTCGTCAGGACAGGGTCTGCTTTCTTT.

This chain connects TRBV7-9 to TRBJ2-1, with D hard to call. Germline-derived CDR1 and CDR2 are SEHNR and FQNEAQ (reference sequence). The ends were cut back, 1 base at V and 8 bases at J, with 12 bases in the middle. CDR3 length: 14 amino acids. CDR3 bases: TGTGCCAGCAGCTTAGGAGCTAGTAATCATGAGCAGTTCTTC. It translates to CASSLGASNHEQFF.

In this sample, this clone turned up a few times. This chain uses TRBV7-2 with TRBJ1-6; TRBD1 aligns across 9 bases. The CDR3 covers 16 residues. The V gene end was trimmed by 5 bases and the J gene end by 8 bases; junction bases not matched to a gene: 10. Germline values: CDR1 SGHTA, CDR2 FQGNSA. CDR3 residues: CASSPSRTGAYSPLHF. The CDR3, as DNA: TGTGCCAGCAGCCCTAGTCGGACAGGGGCTTATTCACCCCTCCACTTT. Together with reference TRBV7-2 and TRBJ1-6, the CDR3 gives the full variable domain: GAGVSQSPSNKVTEKGKDVELRCDPISGHTALYWYRQSLGQGLEFLIYFQGNSAPDKSGLPSDRFSAERTGGSVSTLTIQRTQQEDSAVYLCASSPSRTGAYSPLHFGNGTRLTVT.

The chain links TRBV10-1 to TRBJ2-3, with unresolved D. The CDR3 consists of 12 residues. Germline V gene data show CDR1 as WNHNN and CDR2 as SYGVQD (reference sequence). Trimming removed 6 bases at V and 0 bases at J, with 4 bases between. The CDR3 spells CASSRSTDTQYF. CDR3 DNA: TGCGCCAGCAGCCGGAGCACAGATACGCAGTATTTT.

This clone was counted only a few times. This chain uses TRBV2 with TRBJ2-1; 7 bases match TRBD2. Germline V gene sequence: CDR1 SNHLY, CDR2 FYNNEI. Trimming took 3 bases from V and 6 from J; bases not matched to a gene: 8. The CDR3 has 15 amino acids. The CDR3 region is CASSEGFGTINEQFF. The CDR3 coding sequence is TGTGCCAGCAGTGAGGGGTTCGGGACTATCAATGAGCAGTTCTTC.

This clone occurred a few times. V gene TRBV6-1 combines with J gene TRBJ2-2, with no clear D. The CDR3 sequence is 12 residues long. Trimming shortened V by 3 bases and J by 6 bases, and 5 bases separated the two germline ends. The germline gives CDR1 MNHNS, CDR2 SASEGT. The CDR3 region is CASSDMSGELFF. DNA of the CDR3: TGTGCCAGCAGTGACATGTCCGGGGAGCTGTTTTTT.

V and J are TRBV11-3 and TRBJ2-2; the D gene is possibly TRBD2 (6 bases). Germline V gene data show CDR1 as SGHNT and CDR2 as YENEEA. The CDR3 contains 16 residues. V was cut by 1 base and J by 5 bases, with 14 bases left in between. The chain's CDR3 is CASSLGQGGWTGELFF. The DNA of the CDR3 is TGTGCCAGCAGCTTAGGGCAGGGAGGATGGACCGGGGAGCTGTTTTTT.

The J gene is TRBJ2-2, the V gene TRBV5-1; weak D call: TRBD2 (5 bases). With 0 bases removed from V and 6 bases from J, the gap between germline ends came to 9 bases. Germline V gives CDR1 SGHRS, CDR2 YFSETQ. CDR3 length: 14 amino acids. The CDR3, as DNA: TGCGCCAGCAGCTTGGGAGGGCGTTCCGGGGAGCTGTTTTTT. Protein: CASSLGGRSGELFF.

The J gene is TRBJ2-4, the V gene TRBV19; perhaps TRBD2 as D (5 bases). CDR1 is LNHDA and CDR2 is SQIVND in the germline V gene (reference sequence). Deletions cut 10 bases from V and 16 bases from J, with 20 bases between. This CDR3 is 11 amino acids long. Written as DNA, the CDR3 is TGTGCCACCACCTTAGGACTTTCCCCCTACTTC. Amino acids: CATTLGLSPYF.

This chain links TRBV21-1 with TRBJ2-5; the table's D call TRBD2 went unverified against the DNA. TRBV21-1 is an annotated pseudogene. The CDR3 has 16 amino acids. CDR3 bases: TGTGCCAGCACCAATCCGACTAGCGGGAGCCGTGAGACCCAGTACTTC. As protein: CASTNPTSGSRETQYF.

J is TRBJ1-4 and V is TRBV7-2; 9 positions match TRBD1. CDR3 length equals 14 residues. Trimming removed 6 bases from V and 7 bases from J; junction bases left unmatched: 6. CDR1 and CDR2 from the germline V gene are SGHTA and FQGNSA. The CDR3 bases are TGTGCCAGCAGGTACAGGGGGCGCGGTGAAAAACTGTTTTTT. Its protein is CASRYRGRGEKLFF.

J is TRBJ1-1 and V is TRBV6-5, with no clear D. The CDR3 runs to 14 residues. Trimming took 2 bases from V and 3 from J, leaving 10 bases between them. Germline lookup yields CDR1 MNHEY and CDR2 SVGAGI. This CDR3 reads CASSYEGSDTEAFF. In nucleotides, the CDR3 is TGTGCCAGCAGTTACGAGGGTTCGGACACTGAAGCTTTCTTT.

The V and J genes are TRBV6-5 and TRBJ2-5; weak D call: TRBD1 (6 bases). CDR3 length: 15 residues. Deletions cut 6 bases from V and 7 bases from J, with 21 bases between. Per germline, CDR1 MNHEY and CDR2 SVGAGI. In nucleotides, the CDR3 is TGTGCCAGCAGCCGTGATCTCCAGGGGCGGAGGACCCAGTACTTC. Translated, it gives CASSRDLQGRRTQYF.

V is TRBV5-1 and J is TRBJ2-1, with TRBD2 matching 16 bases. CDR1 is SGHRS and CDR2 is YFSETQ in the germline V gene. CDR3 length: 17 amino acids. Trimming at V came to 4 bases and at J to 7 bases, leaving 8 bases not matched to a gene. The CDR3 is CASSTGLAGGRSNEQFF. CDR3 sequence (DNA): TGCGCCAGCAGCACGGGACTAGCGGGAGGGCGGAGTAATGAGCAGTTCTTC.

The chain uses TRBV28 and TRBJ1-6, with D perhaps TRBD1 (5 bases). CDR1 MDHEN and CDR2 SYDVKM come from the germline V gene. The V end lost 3 bases, the J end lost 9 bases, and 12 bases lay between the germline ends. The CDR3 is made up of 14 amino acids. The CDR3 DNA sequence: TGTGCCAGCAGTTTCGCAGGGAATGTTTCACCCCTCCACTTT. Protein: CASSFAGNVSPLHF.

The chain combines TRBV19 with TRBJ2-1; D perhaps matches TRBD1 (5 bases). CDR3 length: 15 amino acids. The V gene lost 3 bases and the J gene lost 7 bases, with 16 bases spanning the gap. CDR1 is LNHDA, CDR2 SQIVND, per germline (reference sequence). CDR3 sequence: CASSIHGAEKNEQFF. CDR3 DNA sequence: TGTGCCAGTAGTATCCATGGGGCGGAAAAAAATGAGCAGTTCTTC. Drawing the rest from reference TRBV19 and TRBJ2-1, the complete variable domain is DGGITQSPKYLFRKEGQNVTLSCEQNLNHDAMYWYRQDPGQGLRLIYYSQIVNDFQKGDIAEGYSVSREKKESFPLTVTSAQKNPTAFYLCASSIHGAEKNEQFFGPGTRLTVL.

The chain has TRBV4-2 and TRBJ1-2; D remains ambiguous. The CDR3 is made up of 14 amino acids. The germline gives CDR1 LGHNA, CDR2 YNFKEQ. V lost 1 base to trimming and J lost 6 bases, with 12 bases between them. The CDR3: CASSQGRESDGYTF. CDR3 coding DNA: TGTGCCAGCAGCCAAGGCCGGGAGTCGGATGGCTACACCTTC.

The V gene is TRBV19, the J gene TRBJ1-2; TRBD1 matches at 12 bases. With 4 bases clipped from V and 7 bases from J, the junction kept 7 bases outside the gene matches. There are 15 residues in the CDR3. Germline V gives CDR1 LNHDA, CDR2 SQIVND (reference sequence). CDR3 protein: CASSNQGQGAVGYTF. The CDR3 DNA reads as TGTGCCAGTAGTAACCAGGGACAGGGGGCTGTTGGCTACACCTTC. The full variable domain, with the rest looked up from reference TRBV19 and TRBJ1-2, is DGGITQSPKYLFRKEGQNVTLSCEQNLNHDAMYWYRQDPGQGLRLIYYSQIVNDFQKGDIAEGYSVSREKKESFPLTVTSAQKNPTAFYLCASSNQGQGAVGYTFGSGTRLTVV.

The chain uses TRBV5-1 and TRBJ1-3; D perhaps matches TRBD1 (6 bases). The CDR3 has 14 residues. V lost 0 bases, J lost 2 bases, and 6 bases lay in between. The germline gives CDR1 SGHRS, CDR2 YFSETQ. CDR3 in DNA: TGCGCCAGCAGCTTGGACAGGGCTGGAAACACCATATATTTT. Protein sequence: CASSLDRAGNTIYF.

This clone was detected only once. The chain carries TRBV5-1 and TRBJ2-3, with 10 bases that match TRBD2. The CDR3 has 14 amino acids. J gave up 6 bases and V 2 bases, and 3 bases lay outside the gene matches. Germline V lookup: CDR1 SGHRS, CDR2 YFSETQ. CDR3 sequence (DNA): TGCGCCAGCAGCTTTAGCGGGAGGATTGATACGCAGTATTTT. This encodes CASSFSGRIDTQYF.

The chain has TRBV7-9 and TRBJ2-6; maybe TRBD1 (6 bases). Germline values: CDR1 SEHNR, CDR2 FQNEAQ (reference sequence). The ends were cut back, 5 bases at V and 11 bases at J, with 16 bases in the middle. CDR3 length: 14 amino acids. The CDR3 bases are TGTGCCAGCAGCGACGACAGGCCCCTGGACGTCCTGACTTTC. Translating gives CASSDDRPLDVLTF.

The rearrangement uses TRBV25-1 and TRBJ1-6; D is perhaps TRBD1 (6 bases). In germline, CDR1 is MGHDK, CDR2 SYGVNS. Trimming removed 2 bases at V and 4 bases at J, with 9 bases between. The CDR3 contains 15 residues. The CDR3 spells CASSEGRGYNSPLHF. CDR3 nucleotide sequence: TGTGCCAGCAGTGAAGGCAGGGGATATAATTCACCCCTCCACTTT.

The chain couples TRBV7-9 to TRBJ2-7; D ambiguous. The germline V gene has CDR1 SEHNR and CDR2 FQNEAQ (reference sequence). V was shortened by 5 bases and J by 0 bases, with 17 bases between the two germline ends. The CDR3 length is 16 residues. CDR3 bases: TGTGCCAGCAGCCTAGGAGTGATACCCTCCTCCTACGAGCAGTACTTC. It specifies CASSLGVIPSSYEQYF.

This chain uses TRBV7-2 with TRBJ1-1; 7 nucleotides agree with TRBD1. Germline V gene sequence: CDR1 SGHTA, CDR2 FQGNSA. There are 13 residues in the CDR3. J gave up 5 bases and V 6 bases, and 6 bases lay outside the gene matches. CDR3 DNA sequence: TGTGCCAGCAGGTCTACAGGGGAGACTGAAGCTTTCTTT. Translating gives CASRSTGETEAFF.

V is TRBV5-1 and J is TRBJ1-2; 7 positions match TRBD1. The CDR3 has 14 amino acids. Germline V gene data show CDR1 as SGHRS and CDR2 as YFSETQ. V lost 0 bases, J lost 7 bases, and 6 bases stayed unmatched. CDR3 nucleotide sequence: TGCGCCAGCAGCTTGGGACAGGGAGTCGGTGGCTACACCTTC. Translated: CASSLGQGVGGYTF.

The sample holds a few counts of this clone. This chain joins TRBV9 and TRBJ2-6; TRBD1 agrees at 12 bases. Germline V gene data show CDR1 as SGDLS and CDR2 as YYNGEE. With V trimmed by 5 bases and J by 4 bases, 7 bases remained unmatched. This CDR3 has 17 amino acids. This CDR3 reads CASSLGQGARGANVLTF. DNA for the CDR3: TGTGCCAGCAGTCTGGGACAGGGGGCGAGAGGGGCCAACGTCCTGACTTTC. The variable domain in full, with the rest retrieved from reference TRBV9 and TRBJ2-6, is DSGVTQTPKHLITATGQRVTLRCSPRSGDLSVYWYQQSLDQGLQFLIQYYNGEERAKGNILERFSAQQFPDLHSELNLSSLELGDSALYFCASSLGQGARGANVLTFGAGSRLTVL.

The chain is built from TRBV2 and TRBJ2-1; D is perhaps TRBD1 (6 bases). The germline gives CDR1 SNHLY, CDR2 FYNNEI. This CDR3 has 11 amino acids. Trimming stripped 8 bases from V and 7 bases from J, with 9 bases between. CDR3 sequence (DNA): TGTGCCAGCCAAGGGGGAAATGAGCAGTTCTTC. It is translated as CASQGGNEQFF.

This clone was seen a handful of times. The V call is TRBV15, the J call TRBJ1-2; tentative D call: TRBD1 (5 bases). Germline V CDR1 and CDR2: LNHNV, YYDKDF (reference sequence). Trimming shortened V by 0 bases and J by 5 bases, and 16 bases separated the two germline ends. CDR3 length: 16 amino acids. The CDR3, as DNA: TGTGCCACCAGCAGAGACCGAGACGACAGCAATTATGGCTACACCTTC. Its translation is CATSRDRDDSNYGYTF.

The sample holds a few counts of this clone. V usage is TRBV7-6 and J usage is TRBJ1-1; 8 bases line up with TRBD1. The CDR3 consists of 13 residues. Germline CDR1 and CDR2: SGHVS and FNYEAQ. V lost 5 bases to trimming and J lost 11 bases; unmatched junction nucleotides: 10. The CDR3 region has the DNA TGTGCCAGCAGCCCCGGGACAGGAGGAAAGGCTTTCTTT. Residues: CASSPGTGGKAFF. Using reference TRBV7-6 and TRBJ1-1 for the parts outside the CDR3, the full variable domain is GAGVSQSPRYKVTKRGQDVALRCDPISGHVSLYWYRQALGQGPEFLTYFNYEAQQDKSGLPNDRFSAERPEGSISTLTIQRTEQRDSAMYRCASSPGTGGKAFFGQGTRLTVV.

Remarks on this clone: A single base separates this from a much larger clone, so it may be a read error. CDR3 amino acids: CASSQTSNTEAFF. The CDR3 DNA sequence: TGTGCCAGCAGCCAAACATCGAACACTGAAGCTTTCTTT. The V call is TRBV7-2, the J call TRBJ1-1; D is undetermined. The CDR3 has 13 amino acids. The germline CDR1 and CDR2 sequences are SGHTA and FQGNSA. The V gene lost 5 bases and the J gene lost 1 base, with 8 bases spanning the gap.

The chain joins TRBV19 to TRBJ1-5; 9 bases agree with TRBD1. The V and J ends lost 6 bases and 6 bases, in that order; junction bases with no gene match: 6. The CDR3 has 14 residues. The germline gives CDR1 LNHDA, CDR2 SQIVND (reference sequence). The CDR3 region is CASRPRDRVQPQHF. Here the CDR3 DNA reads TGTGCCAGTAGACCCCGGGACAGGGTTCAGCCCCAGCATTTT.

V is TRBV7-6 and J is TRBJ2-3; no definite D call. Trimming shortened V by 5 bases and J by 0 bases, and 9 bases separated the two germline ends. The CDR3 consists of 14 residues. CDR1 and CDR2 (germline): SGHVS, FNYEAQ. The chain's CDR3 is CASSGEISTDTQYF. CDR3 sequence (DNA): TGTGCCAGCAGCGGAGAAATTAGCACAGATACGCAGTATTTT. Variable domain in full (rest from reference TRBV7-6 and TRBJ2-3): GAGVSQSPRYKVTKRGQDVALRCDPISGHVSLYWYRQALGQGPEFLTYFNYEAQQDKSGLPNDRFSAERPEGSISTLTIQRTEQRDSAMYRCASSGEISTDTQYFGPGTRLTVL.